This T cell receptor beta chain was recorded in a study of PD-L1 blockade in urothelial cancer. About the study: Twenty-five of the 29 patients were men with bladder-origin urothelial cancer. The patients had undergone anywhere from 0 to 3 prior chemotherapy regimens.

The data were produced by immunoSEQ multiplex PCR, yet TCRdb's version contains in-frame clones alone and is incomplete. Among roughly 49,000 clones listed, around 90% were seen once. Locally advanced or metastatic urothelial carcinoma was present in patients. The number of samples from each patient was between 1 and 8, taken pretreatment and on-treatment. The starting material was PBMCs, obtained around atezolizumab (anti-PD-L1) treatment. The sequence was obtained from a man between 60 and 75 years old with urothelial cancer.

CDR3 loop: CASSPPGQYTEAFF. In DNA, the CDR3 is TGTGCCAGCTCACCACCGGGACAGTACACTGAAGCTTTCTTT. This sequence joins TRBV18 and TRBJ1-1; 7 bases align to TRBD1. Losses at the gene ends were 0 bases for V and 3 bases for J; bases not matched to a gene: 1. Germline assignment: CDR1 KGHSH and CDR2 LQKENI. The CDR3 loop spans 14 amino acids.